This T cell receptor beta chain was found in a study of cytomegalovirus exposure and HLA in healthy donors. Study-level background: Earlier sequencing of some 180 million T cells yielded about 120 million unique TCR beta sequences.

The ends were cut back, 5 bases at V and 5 bases at J, with 6 bases in the middle. Germline V gene sequence: CDR1 SGHTA, CDR2 FQGNSA. This CDR3 has 11 amino acids. Primers for the PCR totalled 60 Vbeta and 13 Jbeta. Generated by immunoSEQ multiplex PCR, the TCRdb table keeps only in-frame clones and is missing some. The sample shows some 120,000 clones, 77% of them seen only once. The TCR sequence derives from a man aged 40-49 years in good health and CMV-seropositive. The chain joins TRBV7-2 to TRBJ1-1, with D hard to call. Sequenced material: PBMCs. CDR3 protein: CASSRGTEAFF. In DNA, the CDR3 is TGTGCCAGCAGCAGAGGGACTGAAGCTTTCTTT.